Below, 28 T cell receptor beta chains from the same sample are listed, as sequenced in a study of cytomegalovirus exposure and HLA in healthy donors. The primer mix had 60 Vbeta and 13 Jbeta primers. Using immunoSEQ multiplex PCR, the repertoire was profiled, and TCRdb retains in-frame clones only, with some absent. The table records 120,000 or so clones, around 80% of them present only once. The sequenced sample was PBMCs. The receptor set was obtained from a woman aged 45-65 years in good health and CMV-seropositive.

There are a few counts of this clone. The chain combines TRBV9 with TRBJ1-1; tentatively, D is TRBD1 (5 bases). The V gene's germline CDR1 is SGDLS and CDR2 YYNGEE. CDR3 length: 15 amino acids. V was cut by 6 bases and J by 6 bases, with 21 bases left in between. The CDR3 is CASTPGTASRSEAFF. The CDR3 nucleotides are TGTGCCAGCACCCCCGGGACTGCAAGCCGCTCTGAAGCTTTCTTT.

This clone was detected a few times. The chain couples TRBV7-8 to TRBJ1-1, with 10 nucleotides matching TRBD1. The CDR3 runs to 16 residues. The ends lost 3 bases at V and 4 bases at J; junction bases unmatched: 8. Germline CDR1 SGHVS, CDR2 FQNEAQ. The CDR3 loop is CASSFGDRGAGTEAFF. CDR3 nucleotides: TGTGCCAGCAGCTTTGGGGACAGGGGTGCGGGCACTGAAGCTTTCTTT. Combining the CDR3 with reference TRBV7-8 and TRBJ1-1 gives the whole variable domain GAGVSQSPRYKVAKRGQDVALRCDPISGHVSLFWYQQALGQGPEFLTYFQNEAQLDKSGLPSDRFFAERPEGSVSTLKIQRTQQEDSAVYLCASSFGDRGAGTEAFFGQGTRLTVV.

The sample holds one count of this clone. V and J are TRBV4-1 and TRBJ2-7; 7 positions agree with TRBD1. The V and J ends lost 1 base and 3 bases, in that order; junction bases with no gene match: 9. CDR1 is MGHRA and CDR2 is YSYEKL in the germline V gene. The CDR3 is 16 amino acids. In DNA form, the CDR3 reads TGCGCCAGCAGCCAAGTCTTGAGTCAGGGGGTCTACGAGCAGTACTTC. Residues: CASSQVLSQGVYEQYF.

The rearrangement links TRBV5-1 to TRBJ1-1, with 9 bases matching TRBD1. Germline CDR1 and CDR2: SGHRS and YFSETQ. The CDR3 runs 15 residues. The V segment lost 5 bases and the J segment 1 base; nucleotides outside the gene matches: 6. Here the CDR3 DNA reads TGCGCCAGCAGACAGGGGGCCGTGGGGAACACTGAAGCTTTCTTT. Its translation is CASRQGAVGNTEAFF.

V is TRBV6-6 and J is TRBJ2-4; 7 nucleotides match TRBD1. Trimming took 7 bases from V and 6 from J; bases not matched to a gene: 6. The CDR3 is 13 amino acids. Germline V CDR1 and CDR2: MNHNY, SVGAGI (reference sequence). CDR3 protein: CASNPGGVNIQYF. The CDR3 nucleotides are TGTGCCAGCAACCCAGGGGGTGTAAACATTCAGTACTTC.

This chain uses TRBV5-4 with TRBJ2-3; TRBD2 is a possible D gene (5 bases). V was clipped by 4 bases and J by 2 bases, with 11 bases between them. The CDR3 contains 14 residues. Germline values: CDR1 SGHNT, CDR2 YYREEE (reference sequence). CDR3 region: CASSPRTYTDTQYF. Here the CDR3 DNA reads TGTGCCAGCAGCCCCAGGACTTACACAGATACGCAGTATTTT.

This chain joins TRBV6-5 and TRBJ2-5; possibly TRBD2 for D (6 bases). Germline V gene sequence: CDR1 MNHEY, CDR2 SVGAGI. The CDR3 spans 15 residues. V gave up 0 bases and J gave up 2 bases, with 10 bases separating them. CDR3 DNA sequence: TGTGCCAGCAGTTACTCTTTTGGAGGGCAAGAGACCCAGTACTTC. Translation gives CASSYSFGGQETQYF.

The chain links TRBV9 to TRBJ2-5; 10 bases align to TRBD1. Germline lookup yields CDR1 SGDLS and CDR2 YYNGEE. V lost 4 bases, J lost 4 bases, and 7 bases stayed unmatched. There are 15 residues in the CDR3. DNA of the CDR3: TGTGCCAGCAGCACCTCGACAGGGGGCCGAGAGACCCAGTACTTC. Its protein is CASSTSTGGRETQYF. Together with reference TRBV9 and TRBJ2-5, the CDR3 gives the full variable domain: DSGVTQTPKHLITATGQRVTLRCSPRSGDLSVYWYQQSLDQGLQFLIQYYNGEERAKGNILERFSAQQFPDLHSELNLSSLELGDSALYFCASSTSTGGRETQYFGPGTRLLVL.

Here the CDR3 reads CASSLYEVANTGELFF. DNA of the CDR3: TGTGCCAGCAGCTTGTATGAGGTAGCGAACACCGGGGAGCTGTTTTTT. The rearrangement uses TRBV5-4 and TRBJ2-2, with D unresolved. This CDR3 is built from 16 residues. Per germline, CDR1 SGHNT and CDR2 YYREEE (reference sequence). V shed 1 base and J shed 0 bases, with 10 bases lying between them.

The chain carries TRBV2 and TRBJ1-5; no clear D. CDR1 and CDR2 (germline): SNHLY, FYNNEI. The V end lost 6 bases, the J end lost 5 bases, and 11 bases lay between the germline ends. The CDR3 contains 13 residues. CDR3 residues: CASRGGRDQPQHF. DNA of the CDR3: TGTGCCAGCAGGGGAGGGAGGGATCAGCCCCAGCATTTT.

V usage is TRBV7-2 and J usage is TRBJ1-5; 9 bases fit TRBD1. The V gene's germline CDR1 is SGHTA and CDR2 FQGNSA. The CDR3 is 13 residues long. V lost 8 bases and J lost 2; bases outside the gene matches: 1. CDR3: CASGQGRNQPQHF. CDR3 nucleotides: TGTGCCAGCGGACAGGGGCGCAATCAGCCCCAGCATTTT.

The chain couples TRBV9 to TRBJ2-3; D perhaps matches TRBD1 (6 bases). Germline loops: CDR1 SGDLS, CDR2 YYNGEE. V was pared by 2 bases and J by 0 bases, with 10 bases between. The CDR3 is 15 amino acids. The CDR3 is CASSVGTTSTDTQYF. The CDR3 nucleotides are TGTGCCAGCAGCGTTGGGACAACTAGCACAGATACGCAGTATTTT.

As to this clone: Other nucleotide sequences in the sample specify the same CDR3. This chain joins TRBV4-1 and TRBJ1-6; D is unresolved. Deletions cut 0 bases from V and 7 bases from J, with 7 bases between. This CDR3 contains 14 residues. Germline-derived CDR1 and CDR2 are MGHRA and YSYEKL. CDR3 sequence (DNA): TGCGCCAGCAGCCAAGATCGAGGGAATTCACCCCTCCACTTT. Amino acid sequence: CASSQDRGNSPLHF.

The chain uses TRBV7-6 and TRBJ2-3; D possibly corresponds to TRBD2 (6 bases). V dropped 1 base and J dropped 1 base, with 15 bases sitting between them. The CDR3 extends over 17 amino acids. Germline V gene data show CDR1 as SGHVS and CDR2 as FNYEAQ. DNA for the CDR3: TGTGCCAGCAGCTTAGTCCCGATCGGGAGTGGCACAGATACGCAGTATTTT. Translating it yields CASSLVPIGSGTDTQYF.

The chain uses TRBV7-2 and TRBJ1-3; D unresolved. This CDR3 has 15 residues. The V end lost 5 bases, the J end lost 1 base, and 12 bases lay between the germline ends. From germline, CDR1 is SGHTA and CDR2 FQGNSA. Here the CDR3 reads CASSPELGSGNTIYF. The CDR3 nucleotides are TGTGCCAGCAGCCCTGAACTCGGTTCTGGAAACACCATATATTTT.

The chain recombines TRBV7-9 with TRBJ1-1, with TRBD1 identical over 7 bases. The CDR3 contains 12 residues. Germline assignment: CDR1 SEHNR and CDR2 FQNEAQ (reference sequence). Trimming took 6 bases from V and 8 from J; bases not matched to a gene: 6. This CDR3 reads CASSSTGVEAFF. CDR3 sequence (DNA): TGTGCCAGCAGTTCTACAGGGGTAGAAGCTTTCTTT.

The gene calls are TRBV6-1 and TRBJ2-5, with 8 positions matching TRBD2. The CDR3 totals 12 residues. Germline CDR1 reads MNHNS; CDR2 reads SASEGT. Unmatched junction bases numbered 5, after V lost 9 bases and J lost 5 bases. In DNA, the CDR3 is TGTGCCAGTCGGGGGGGGTGGGAGACCCAGTACTTC. Protein: CASRGGWETQYF.

J is TRBJ2-3 and V is TRBV6-5; 13 nucleotides match TRBD2. This CDR3 region has 15 residues. V trimming: 5 bases; J trimming: 6 bases; junction bases outside the gene matches: 5. In germline, CDR1 is MNHEY, CDR2 SVGAGI. The CDR3 DNA reads TGTGCCAGCAGTACTAGCGGGAGGGGGCTGGATACGCAGTATTTT. Encoded protein: CASSTSGRGLDTQYF.

The chain links TRBV6-5 to TRBJ1-1; a weak D match, TRBD1 (5 bases). This CDR3 is built from 14 residues. Germline V gene sequence: CDR1 MNHEY, CDR2 SVGAGI. Between the trimmed V and J ends, which lost 5 bases and 1 base, there was a span of 11 bases. CDR3 sequence: CASSRGGENTEAFF. Here the CDR3 DNA reads TGTGCCAGCAGTCGCGGGGGGGAGAACACTGAAGCTTTCTTT.

V usage is TRBV29-1 and J usage is TRBJ2-5; possible D gene TRBD2, 7 bases. The V gene's germline CDR1 is SQVTM and CDR2 ANQGSEA. This CDR3 comprises 14 residues. The V gene lost 4 bases and the J gene lost 11 bases, with 23 bases spanning the gap. CDR3: CSVVGGRGVDEQYF. DNA for the CDR3: TGCAGCGTTGTAGGAGGGAGGGGGGTGGATGAGCAGTACTTC.

This clone was detected only once. The rearrangement uses TRBV5-1 and TRBJ2-5; 11 positions match TRBD2. Trimming at V came to 4 bases and at J to 5 bases, leaving 7 bases not matched to a gene. Germline V gives CDR1 SGHRS, CDR2 YFSETQ. The CDR3 is 15 residues long. The CDR3: CASSTTLAGVETQYF. The CDR3 DNA follows: TGCGCCAGCAGCACTACACTAGCGGGGGTTGAGACCCAGTACTTC.

The chain employs TRBV10-3 and TRBJ1-5, with D possibly matching TRBD1 (6 bases). CDR1 is ENHRY, CDR2 SYGVKD, per germline. The CDR3 spans 15 residues. Between the trimmed V and J ends, which lost 3 bases and 4 bases, there was a span of 13 bases. Here the CDR3 DNA reads TGTGCCATCAGTGATATTAACAGGGAGAATCAGCCCCAGCATTTT. Translating it yields CAISDINRENQPQHF.

At least ten counts were recorded for this clone. This chain links TRBV7-9 with TRBJ1-2; 8 nucleotides agree with TRBD1. After removal of 5 bases from V and 7 bases from J, the junction contained 18 bases not matched to a gene. Germline-derived CDR1 and CDR2 are SEHNR and FQNEAQ (reference sequence). This CDR3 spans 17 amino acids. For the CDR3, the DNA is TGTGCCAGCAGCCCACTCCTGACAGGGGTAAGAGTGAGTGGCTACACCTTC. As protein: CASSPLLTGVRVSGYTF.

The CDR3 DNA follows: TGTGCCAGCAGTGATTCCGGGACATCAGGGCAGCCCCAGCATTTT. Protein product: CASSDSGTSGQPQHF. V usage is TRBV6-1 and J usage is TRBJ1-5, with D maybe TRBD1 (6 bases). CDR1 is MNHNS and CDR2 is SASEGT in the germline V gene. The CDR3 is made up of 15 amino acids. V lost 3 bases and J lost 7, with 16 bases in between.

The DNA for the CDR3 is TGTGCCTGGAGTGTACTGGGCAGCAACACTGAAGCTTTCTTT. This gives the protein CAWSVLGSNTEAFF. The chain uses TRBV30 and TRBJ1-1; D gene unclear. Trimming removed 0 bases at V and 2 bases at J, with 10 bases between. Germline values: CDR1 GTSNPN, CDR2 SVGIG (reference sequence). CDR3 length: 14 amino acids. The full variable domain, with the rest looked up from reference TRBV30 and TRBJ1-1, is SQTIHQWPATLVQPVGSPLSLECTVEGTSNPNLYWYRQAAGRGLQLLFYSVGIGQISSEVPQNLSASRPQDRQFILSSKKLLLSDSGFYLCAWSVLGSNTEAFFGQGTRLTVV.

This clone was picked up one time. This chain connects TRBV30 to TRBJ2-1, with a tentative D call TRBD2 (6 bases). This CDR3 has 13 amino acids. V lost 6 bases, J lost 9 bases, and 18 bases lay in between. Germline-derived CDR1 and CDR2 are GTSNPN and SVGIG (reference sequence). CDR3: CACGSSSVSEQFF. Here the CDR3 DNA reads TGTGCCTGCGGTTCGTCTAGCGTCAGTGAGCAGTTCTTC.

The chain has TRBV4-1 and TRBJ2-1, with D unresolved. Trimming removed 6 bases from V and 5 bases from J, with 8 bases in between. In germline, CDR1 is MGHRA, CDR2 YSYEKL. The CDR3 spans 12 residues. The CDR3 sequence is CASSFGDNEQFF. The CDR3, as DNA: TGCGCCAGCAGTTTCGGAGACAATGAGCAGTTCTTC.

J is TRBJ2-1 and V is TRBV27, with TRBD2 matching over 9 bases. Germline CDR1 reads MNHEY; CDR2 reads SMNVEV (reference sequence). The CDR3 loop spans 14 amino acids. Trimming at V came to 5 bases and at J to 5 bases, leaving 4 bases not matched to a gene. CDR3 residues: CASSTQREDNEQFF. CDR3 in DNA: TGTGCCAGCAGTACCCAGCGGGAGGACAATGAGCAGTTCTTC.